Described below is a single TCR beta chain sequence and its context. Measured with immunoSEQ multiplex PCR; TCRdb has only the in-frame clones, and not every one. Of tens of thousands of clones listed, nearly 95% were seen once; the top ten hold 5.5% to 7%. This entry comes from a study of OX40 agonist ivuxolimab in advanced cancers. Germline assignment: CDR1 SQVTM and CDR2 ANQGSEA. This CDR3 has 16 amino acids. The clonotype was recovered from an adult with an advanced solid tumor such as melanoma, head and neck, liver or kidney cancer. V usage is TRBV29-1 and J usage is TRBJ2-5, with a weak D call TRBD2 (6 bases). The J call may be faulty, since TRBJ2-7 better matches the DNA end. The sample was CD4+ or CD8+ T cells sorted from blood, taken in a trial of the OX40 agonist ivuxolimab. CDR3 DNA: TGCAGCGCCTACGCCACCGGGCCCCCGGGAGCGTACGAGCAGTACTTC. The encoded protein is CSAYATGPPGAYEQYF.